What follows is one T cell receptor (beta chain) and its context. Looked up from germline, CDR1 is GTSNPN and CDR2 is SVGIG (reference sequence). Trimming removed 4 bases at V and 3 bases at J, with 7 bases between. CDR3 size: 12 residues. The record originates from a study of blood T cell repertoires in COVID-19. The assay was immunoSEQ multiplex PCR, and TCRdb's table has in-frame clones only and misses some. Counted here are about 410,000 clones, 90% occurring once; the ten biggest clones make up 0.6%. The sample consisted of PBMCs or T cells enriched from blood (not recorded which). The V and J genes are TRBV30 and TRBJ2-1; a weak D match, TRBD2 (5 bases). The sequence came from a young man who had recovered from COVID-19. The CDR3 sequence: CAWTGNYNEQFF. The CDR3 DNA follows: TGTGCCTGGACCGGGAACTACAATGAGCAGTTCTTC.